One and the same sample provided the 30 T cell receptor beta chains below, sequenced in a study of T cells in localized non-small cell lung cancer. TCRdb keeps only in-frame clones here, not all; method: immunoSEQ multiplex PCR. There are about 9,800 clones in the sample; approximately 45% occur only once, and approximately 3.9% lies in the top ten. Sequencing used lymph node tissue, obtained before any cancer treatment. Receptors originate from a woman aged 35 to 69 with stage I lung adenocarcinoma.

V and J are TRBV6-8 and TRBJ2-2; D remains unclear. The V end lost 6 bases, the J end lost 0 bases, and 8 bases lay between the germline ends. From germline, CDR1 is MNHGY and CDR2 SAAAGT. CDR3 length equals 14 residues. In DNA, the CDR3 is TGTGCCAGCAGGGCAGTAACGAACACCGGGGAGCTGTTTTTT. This sequence encodes CASRAVTNTGELFF.

This rearrangement joins TRBV19 to TRBJ2-5; 9 bases map to TRBD1. Germline V gene lookup returns CDR1 LNHDA and CDR2 SQIVND (reference sequence). The CDR3 runs 13 residues. The V and J ends lost 7 bases and 5 bases, in that order; junction bases with no gene match: 5. The CDR3 region is CASMGTGIETQYF. The DNA of the CDR3 is TGTGCCAGTATGGGGACAGGGATCGAGACCCAGTACTTC.

This clone appeared a few times. The chain is built from TRBV30 and TRBJ1-4; D gene unclear. The CDR3 covers 11 residues. Germline V gene data show CDR1 as GTSNPN and CDR2 as SVGIG (reference sequence). The ends were cut back, 1 base at V and 7 bases at J, with 4 bases in the middle. The CDR3 sequence: CAWSESEKLFF. CDR3 sequence (DNA): TGTGCCTGGAGTGAATCTGAAAAACTGTTTTTT.

The J gene is TRBJ2-7, the V gene TRBV23-1, with D unresolved. TRBV23-1 is given ORF status, its function remaining uncertain. Trimming cost V 6 bases and J 2 bases, with 11 bases left between them. The length of the CDR3 is 13 residues. CDR3 in amino acids: CASSQRVAYEQYF. CDR3 coding DNA: TGCGCCAGCAGCCAACGGGTTGCCTACGAGCAGTACTTC.

The chain carries TRBV29-1 and TRBJ2-7; TRBD1 agrees at 7 bases. CDR1 and CDR2 from the germline V gene are SQVTM and ANQGSEA. Trimming cost V 2 bases and J 3 bases; bases outside gene matches: 4. This CDR3 comprises 13 residues. Here the CDR3 reads CSVESQGDYEQYF. CDR3 bases: TGCAGCGTTGAATCCCAGGGGGACTACGAGCAGTACTTC.

The V and J genes are TRBV28 and TRBJ1-1; possibly TRBD1 for D (5 bases). Germline CDR1 and CDR2: MDHEN and SYDVKM. The V end was cut by 6 bases, the J end by 2 bases, with 13 bases between. This CDR3 contains 14 residues. The CDR3 DNA follows: TGTGCCAGCAGGATTGCCCAGGGAAACACTGAAGCTTTCTTT. Its protein product is CASRIAQGNTEAFF.

Of note for this clone: At one of its ends the junction is not consistent with the germline gene, which may arise from a read error. V is TRBV12-5 and J is TRBJ2-2, with TRBD2 matching over 9 bases. Looked up from germline, CDR1 is LGHNT and CDR2 is FRNRAP. The CDR3 consists of 17 residues. In DNA form, the CDR3 reads TGTGCCAGTGGTTTGTTGGCTCGGACTAGCGATACCGGGGAGCTGTTTTTT. It codes for CASGLLARTSDTGELFF. The variable domain in full, with the rest retrieved from reference TRBV12-5 and TRBJ2-2, is DARVTQTPRHKVTEMGQEVTMRCQPILGHNTVFWYRQTMMQGLELLAYFRNRAPLDDSGMPKDRFSAEMPDATLATLKIQPSEPRDSAVYFCASGLLARTSDTGELFFGEGSRLTVL.

J is TRBJ2-5 and V is TRBV18; possibly TRBD1 for D (6 bases). Germline lookup yields CDR1 KGHSH and CDR2 LQKENI. Trimming shortened V by 2 bases and J by 4 bases, and 11 bases separated the two germline ends. The CDR3 consists of 14 residues. CDR3 amino acids: CASSPLTGGETQYF. CDR3 in DNA: TGTGCCAGCTCACCATTGACAGGAGGAGAGACCCAGTACTTC.

The chain uses TRBV9 and TRBJ1-4; TRBD1 matches at 7 bases. Germline assignment: CDR1 SGDLS and CDR2 YYNGEE. V lost 3 bases, J lost 7 bases, and 12 bases stayed unmatched. The CDR3 spans 16 residues. CDR3 sequence reads: CASSAGTAPFLEKLFF. The CDR3, as DNA: TGTGCCAGCAGCGCAGGGACAGCCCCTTTTCTTGAAAAACTGTTTTTT.

This chain connects TRBV6-8 to TRBJ1-1, with 7 bases matching TRBD1. This CDR3 comprises 14 residues. Germline V gene sequence: CDR1 MNHGY, CDR2 SAAAGT. V lost 4 bases to trimming and J lost 5 bases; unmatched junction nucleotides: 7. The CDR3 protein is CASSSYRGGTEAFF. CDR3 coding DNA: TGTGCCAGCAGTTCATACAGGGGTGGTACTGAAGCTTTCTTT.

The V call is TRBV19, the J call TRBJ2-6, with D hard to call. V lost 6 bases and J lost 0, with 12 bases in between. Germline CDR1 and CDR2: LNHDA and SQIVND (reference sequence). CDR3 length: 16 residues. In nucleotides, the CDR3 is TGTGCCAGTAGAAAACCCCTCACCTCTGGGGCCAACGTCCTGACTTTC. This codes for CASRKPLTSGANVLTF.

The V call is TRBV14, the J call TRBJ1-1; possible D gene TRBD1, 6 bases. The germline V gene has CDR1 SGHDN and CDR2 FVKESK. V was trimmed by 4 bases and J by 0 bases, leaving 9 bases between them. This CDR3 comprises 14 residues. The CDR3 nucleotides are TGTGCCAGCAGCCTGGGACACCTGAACACTGAAGCTTTCTTT. This translates into CASSLGHLNTEAFF.

This clone was counted between two and nine times. This chain joins TRBV14 and TRBJ2-5, with D perhaps being TRBD1 or TRBD2 (5 bases each). The CDR3 has 12 amino acids. Trimming pared 4 bases from V and 5 bases from J, leaving 8 bases between. Germline lookup yields CDR1 SGHDN and CDR2 FVKESK. The CDR3 here is CASSRGGETQYF. The DNA for the CDR3 is TGTGCCAGCAGCCGGGGCGGGGAGACCCAGTACTTC.

The chain carries TRBV11-3 and TRBJ1-1, with D uncertain. The germline gives CDR1 SGHNT, CDR2 YENEEA. The CDR3 covers 16 residues. The V gene lost 2 bases and the J gene lost 0 bases, with 13 bases spanning the gap. The CDR3 DNA reads TGTGCCAGCAGCTTATTTCCCCATGAGGTGAACACTGAAGCTTTCTTT. Its protein is CASSLFPHEVNTEAFF.

The rearrangement joins TRBV12-5 to TRBJ2-5, with TRBD2 matching 7 bases. CDR3 size: 15 residues. In germline, CDR1 is LGHNT, CDR2 FRNRAP. V was pared by 4 bases and J by 2 bases, with 7 bases of the junction left unmatched. CDR3 DNA sequence: TGTGCTAGTGGTTGGGTAGAAGCGGGACAAGAGACCCAGTACTTC. It translates to CASGWVEAGQETQYF.

This clone was recorded only once. V gene TRBV10-1 combines with J gene TRBJ1-1; 10 bases agree with TRBD1. The CDR3 covers 14 residues. The V gene end was trimmed by 10 bases and the J gene end by 3 bases; junction bases not matched to a gene: 8. Germline CDR1 reads WNHNN; CDR2 reads SYGVQD (reference sequence). The CDR3 sequence: CAIAGDRGHTEAFF. The CDR3 DNA reads TGCGCCATAGCCGGGGACAGGGGACACACTGAAGCTTTCTTT.

The chain carries TRBV18 and TRBJ1-5; TRBD1 is a possible D gene (6 bases). The V gene's germline CDR1 is KGHSH and CDR2 LQKENI. This CDR3 region has 14 residues. Trimming shortened V by 2 bases and J by 4 bases, and 9 bases separated the two germline ends. The CDR3 coding sequence is TGTGCCAGCTCACCAAGACAGGAGAATCAGCCCCAGCATTTT. Translating it yields CASSPRQENQPQHF.

The V call is TRBV6-8, the J call TRBJ2-3; D remains ambiguous. The CDR3 is 15 amino acids. Between the trimmed V and J ends, which lost 0 bases and 1 base, there was a span of 8 bases. CDR1 and CDR2 (germline): MNHGY, SAAAGT. CDR3 nucleotide sequence: TGTGCCAGCAGTTACTCGATGGGCCGCACAGATACGCAGTATTTT. Translating gives CASSYSMGRTDTQYF.

This clone was observed a few times. The chain combines TRBV2 with TRBJ2-1, with D possibly being TRBD1 or TRBD2 (5 bases each). The CDR3 runs 14 residues. Per the germline V gene, CDR1 is SNHLY and CDR2 is FYNNEI. V was trimmed by 6 bases and J by 5 bases, leaving 14 bases between them. DNA for the CDR3: TGTGCCAGCAGGGCAGGGAGCCTGAACAATGAGCAGTTCTTC. It encodes CASRAGSLNNEQFF.

The chain is built from TRBV4-1 and TRBJ2-4; D is possibly TRBD1 (6 bases). The CDR3 contains 17 residues. CDR1 and CDR2 from the germline V gene are MGHRA and YSYEKL. The V end was cut by 3 bases, the J end by 0 bases, with 15 bases between. The CDR3 DNA reads TGCGCCAGCAGCCAGTCGGGACACTTATCAGCCAAAAACATTCAGTACTTC. Amino acid sequence: CASSQSGHLSAKNIQYF.

This clone was recorded once. The chain joins TRBV9 to TRBJ1-1; weak D call: TRBD1 (6 bases). The germline V and J ends were trimmed by 0 bases and 5 bases, with 14 bases remaining between them. This CDR3 comprises 15 residues. Germline loops: CDR1 SGDLS, CDR2 YYNGEE. CDR3 protein: CASSVGLGAKTEAFF. In nucleotides, the CDR3 is TGTGCCAGCAGCGTAGGGTTGGGGGCCAAGACTGAAGCTTTCTTT.

This clone was recorded a few times. This chain uses TRBV6-7 with TRBJ1-1, with unresolved D. TRBV6-7 is an open reading frame, and its role is uncertain. The CDR3 spans 11 residues. V dropped 8 bases and J dropped 7 bases, with 11 bases sitting between them. In DNA, the CDR3 is TGTGCCAGCCTCGTCTGGCTTGAAGCTTTCTTT. This gives the protein CASLVWLEAFF.

This clone was detected only a few times. This chain links TRBV6-8 with TRBJ2-3; 7 nucleotides align to TRBD2. The junction had 10 bases not matched to a gene; V was cut back by 10 bases and J by 3 bases. Germline CDR1 reads MNHGY; CDR2 reads SAAAGT. This CDR3 is 14 amino acids long. The CDR3: CAISGGGETDTQYF. CDR3 sequence (DNA): TGTGCCATCTCGGGAGGAGGGGAGACAGATACGCAGTATTTT.

The rearrangement uses TRBV14 and TRBJ2-1, with 11 bases identical to TRBD2. Trimming at V came to 0 bases and at J to 12 bases, leaving 10 bases not matched to a gene. The CDR3 spans 16 residues. CDR1 and CDR2 (germline): SGHDN, FVKESK. In DNA form, the CDR3 reads TGTGCCAGCAGCCAAGAACTAGCGGGGGACCCCTATGGGCAGTTCTTC. This sequence encodes CASSQELAGDPYGQFF.

This clone was counted a few times. The chain joins TRBV11-3 to TRBJ2-1; 11 nucleotides line up with TRBD2. The CDR3 contains 18 residues. Germline lookup yields CDR1 SGHNT and CDR2 YENEEA. V lost 0 bases, J lost 10 bases, and 14 bases stayed unmatched. CDR3 loop: CASSLEAAGLAGGGEQFF. For the CDR3, the DNA is TGTGCCAGCAGCTTAGAGGCCGCTGGGCTAGCGGGAGGAGGGGAGCAGTTCTTC.

This clone was counted between two and nine times. The gene calls are TRBV9 and TRBJ2-1, with TRBD2 matching over 10 bases. CDR3 length equals 17 residues. CDR1 and CDR2 from the germline V gene are SGDLS and YYNGEE. V was pared by 5 bases and J by 3 bases, with 11 bases of the junction left unmatched. This chain's CDR3 is CASSEVVAGGHYNEQFF. In DNA form, the CDR3 reads TGTGCCAGCAGTGAAGTAGTAGCGGGGGGACACTACAATGAGCAGTTCTTC. Supplemented by reference TRBV9 and TRBJ2-1, the full variable domain reads DSGVTQTPKHLITATGQRVTLRCSPRSGDLSVYWYQQSLDQGLQFLIQYYNGEERAKGNILERFSAQQFPDLHSELNLSSLELGDSALYFCASSEVVAGGHYNEQFFGPGTRLTVL.

This clone appeared a few times. The genes are TRBV6-8 and TRBJ1-4; a possible D gene is TRBD1 (5 bases). Trimming took off 6 bases at V and 5 bases at J, with 13 bases between the two ends. The CDR3 has 14 amino acids. Germline lookup yields CDR1 MNHGY and CDR2 SAAAGT. The CDR3 DNA reads TGTGCCAGCAGATCAAGCGGGGGGAATGAAAAACTGTTTTTT. Its protein is CASRSSGGNEKLFF.

V is TRBV6-8 and J is TRBJ2-3, with D perhaps being TRBD1 or TRBD2 (5 bases each). Germline values: CDR1 MNHGY, CDR2 SAAAGT. The V and J ends lost 6 bases and 2 bases respectively, with 12 bases between them. The CDR3 has 14 residues. CDR3 sequence reads: CASSPGTNTDTQYF. The CDR3 DNA follows: TGTGCCAGCAGCCCCGGGACGAACACAGATACGCAGTATTTT.

The chain combines TRBV19 with TRBJ2-7; D is perhaps TRBD1 (5 bases). The CDR3 sequence is 13 residues long. The germline CDR1 and CDR2 sequences are LNHDA and SQIVND (reference sequence). Trimming removed 8 bases at V and 5 bases at J, with 16 bases between. CDR3 sequence: CASGLQVSDEQYF. CDR3 bases: TGTGCCAGTGGTTTACAGGTATCTGACGAGCAGTACTTC.

The rearrangement uses TRBV4-1 and TRBJ1-6; weak D call: TRBD1 (5 bases). Germline CDR1 reads MGHRA; CDR2 reads YSYEKL. V shed 0 bases and J shed 9 bases, with 15 bases lying between them. The CDR3 loop spans 16 amino acids. The CDR3 is CASSQDLGQGGSPLHF. The CDR3 bases are TGCGCCAGCAGCCAAGATCTTGGCCAGGGTGGTTCACCCCTCCACTTT.